This entry lists 6 T cell receptor beta chains sequenced from one sample in a study of T cell repertoires in cytomegalovirus infection. No antigen is known for these receptors. In TCRdb, the reads were re-called with MiXCR into one record per CDR3 protein. The data hold about 89,000 distinct CDR3 sequences, with about 31% observed a single time. The material was CD8+ T cells from cultured PBMCs, obtained from culture after CMV antigen stimulation. The receptors stem from a human donor in good health (CMV status not recorded). Some clones in this sample may be carry-over from other donors' samples.

A few counts support this clonotype. The V call is TRBV6-2 or TRBV6-3, the J call TRBJ1-1, with D unresolved. V was trimmed by 10 bases and J by 1 base, leaving 13 bases between them. Per the germline V gene, CDR1 is MNHEY and CDR2 is SVGEGT. The CDR3 covers 13 residues. CDR3 loop: CATSSVTNTEAFF. The CDR3 DNA reads TGTGCCACCTCTTCGGTAACGAACACTGAAGCTTTCTTT.

The V call is TRBV2, the J call TRBJ2-3; the D is unclear. The germline V gene encodes CDR1 SNHLY and CDR2 FYNNEI. The V and J ends lost 3 bases and 0 bases respectively, with 10 bases between them. The CDR3 is 15 amino acids. CDR3 in DNA: TGTGCCAGCAGTGACCGGGTTTCTAGCACAGATACGCAGTATTTT. Residues: CASSDRVSSTDTQYF.

This clonotype has only a few counts. The chain is built from TRBV4-1 and TRBJ1-2, with D maybe TRBD1 (6 bases). The CDR3 totals 14 residues. Deletions cut 2 bases from V and 6 bases from J, with 13 bases between. From germline, CDR1 is MGHRA and CDR2 YSYEKL. The CDR3 bases are TGCGCCAGCAGCCAACCCCGGGCAGGGGATGGCTACACCTTC. It specifies CASSQPRAGDGYTF.

This clonotype was picked up many times. This rearrangement joins TRBV7-8 to TRBJ2-7; weak D call: TRBD1 (7 bases). V was clipped by 3 bases and J by 6 bases, with 15 bases between them. CDR1 SGHVS and CDR2 FQNEAQ come from the germline V gene. CDR3 size: 14 residues. CDR3 sequence: CASSFPLQGGEQYF. The CDR3, as DNA: TGTGCCAGCAGCTTTCCCCTGCAGGGGGGCGAGCAGTACTTC.

The gene calls are TRBV7-8 and TRBJ1-1; no reliable D call. The germline V gene encodes CDR1 SGHVS and CDR2 FQNEAQ. This CDR3 contains 17 residues. V was pared by 5 bases and J by 2 bases, with 21 bases between. The CDR3 region has the DNA TGTGCCAGCAGCCCATTCTCCGTATGGCCCGAAAACACTGAAGCTTTCTTT. Its protein is CASSPFSVWPENTEAFF.

The rearrangement joins TRBV6-5 to TRBJ2-2; D is unresolved. Trimming cost V 2 bases and J 5 bases, with 6 bases left between them. CDR3 size: 13 residues. Germline lookup yields CDR1 MNHEY and CDR2 SVGAGI. The CDR3 sequence: CASSYASTGELFF. The CDR3 DNA reads TGTGCCAGCAGTTACGCCAGTACCGGGGAGCTGTTTTTT.